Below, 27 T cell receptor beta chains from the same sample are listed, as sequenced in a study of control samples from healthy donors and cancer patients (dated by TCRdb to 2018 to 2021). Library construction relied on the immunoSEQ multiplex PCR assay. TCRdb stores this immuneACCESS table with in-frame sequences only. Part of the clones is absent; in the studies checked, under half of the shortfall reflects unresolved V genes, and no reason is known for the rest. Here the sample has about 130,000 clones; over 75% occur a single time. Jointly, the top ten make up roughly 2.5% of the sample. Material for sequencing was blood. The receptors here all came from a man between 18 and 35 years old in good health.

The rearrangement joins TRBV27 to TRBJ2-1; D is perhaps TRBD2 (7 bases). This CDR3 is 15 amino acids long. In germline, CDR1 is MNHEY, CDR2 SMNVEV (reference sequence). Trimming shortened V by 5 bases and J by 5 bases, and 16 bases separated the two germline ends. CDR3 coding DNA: TGTGCCAGCAGTCCTTTGCGGGGGCCCCACAATGAGCAGTTCTTC. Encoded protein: CASSPLRGPHNEQFF.

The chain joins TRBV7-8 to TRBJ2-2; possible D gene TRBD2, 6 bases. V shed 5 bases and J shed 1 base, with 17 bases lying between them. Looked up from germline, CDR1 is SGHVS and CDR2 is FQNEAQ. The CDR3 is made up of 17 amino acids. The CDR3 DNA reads TGTGCCAGCAGCGTAAACCGGGACTCAGGGAACACCGGGGAGCTGTTTTTT. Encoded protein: CASSVNRDSGNTGELFF. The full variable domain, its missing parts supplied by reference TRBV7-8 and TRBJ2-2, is GAGVSQSPRYKVAKRGQDVALRCDPISGHVSLFWYQQALGQGPEFLTYFQNEAQLDKSGLPSDRFFAERPEGSVSTLKIQRTQQEDSAVYLCASSVNRDSGNTGELFFGEGSRLTVL.

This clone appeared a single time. CDR3 sequence reads: CASSYSGLEFF. In DNA, the CDR3 is TGTGCCAGCAGTTACTCGGGCTTGGAGTTCTTC. V gene TRBV6-5 combines with J gene TRBJ2-1, with D unresolved. Trimming left V 0 bases short and J 14 bases short, with 8 bases between. This CDR3 is built from 11 residues. Germline CDR1 and CDR2: MNHEY and SVGAGI.

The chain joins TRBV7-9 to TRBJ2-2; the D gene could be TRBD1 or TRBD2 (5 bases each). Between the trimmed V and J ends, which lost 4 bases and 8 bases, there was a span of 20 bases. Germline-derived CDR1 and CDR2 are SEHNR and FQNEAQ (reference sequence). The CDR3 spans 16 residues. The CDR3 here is CASSSQGGTARGELFF. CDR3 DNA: TGTGCCAGCAGCTCCCAGGGTGGGACGGCTAGAGGGGAGCTGTTTTTT.

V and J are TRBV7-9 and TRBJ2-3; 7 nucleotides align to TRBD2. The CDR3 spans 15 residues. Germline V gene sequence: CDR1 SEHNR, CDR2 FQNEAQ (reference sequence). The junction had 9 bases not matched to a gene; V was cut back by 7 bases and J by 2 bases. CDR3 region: CASTRSSGDTDTQYF. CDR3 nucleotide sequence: TGTGCCAGCACGAGGTCTAGCGGAGACACAGATACGCAGTATTTT.

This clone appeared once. The CDR3 sequence is CASSDRTGRGETQYF. The CDR3, as DNA: TGTGCCAGCAGTGACCGGACAGGGCGAGGTGAGACCCAGTACTTC. The V gene is TRBV6-4, the J gene TRBJ2-5, with 8 bases matching TRBD1. From germline, CDR1 is MRHNA and CDR2 SNTAGT. J lost 5 bases, V lost 2 bases, and 7 bases had no gene match. This CDR3 region has 15 residues.

CDR3 in amino acids: CASSEPLAGAHSEQYF. The CDR3, as DNA: TGTGCCAGCAGCGAACCACTAGCGGGGGCTCACTCAGAGCAGTACTTC. The rearrangement links TRBV2 to TRBJ2-7; 11 bases line up with TRBD2. The CDR3 spans 16 residues. V lost 6 bases to trimming and J lost 7 bases; unmatched junction nucleotides: 14. CDR1 is SNHLY, CDR2 FYNNEI, per germline.

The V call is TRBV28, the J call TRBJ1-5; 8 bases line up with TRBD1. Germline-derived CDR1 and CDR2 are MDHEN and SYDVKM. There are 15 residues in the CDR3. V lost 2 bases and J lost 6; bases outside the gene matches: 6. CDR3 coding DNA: TGTGCCAGCAGTTTAGAACAGGGGGGGGTTCAGCCCCAGCATTTT. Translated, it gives CASSLEQGGVQPQHF.

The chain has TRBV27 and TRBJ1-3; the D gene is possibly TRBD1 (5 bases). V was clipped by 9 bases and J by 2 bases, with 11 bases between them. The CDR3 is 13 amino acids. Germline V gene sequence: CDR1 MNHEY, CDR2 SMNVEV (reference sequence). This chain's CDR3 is CASPQGAGNTIYF. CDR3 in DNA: TGTGCCAGTCCTCAGGGAGCTGGAAACACCATATATTTT.

CDR3 DNA sequence: TGTGCCAGCAGTTCGGGCGGAGCCCCTGGAAACACCATATATTTT. Its translation is CASSSGGAPGNTIYF. V usage is TRBV6-6 and J usage is TRBJ1-3; D is uncertain. V lost 4 bases and J lost 2, with 12 bases in between. The germline V gene encodes CDR1 MNHNY and CDR2 SVGAGI (reference sequence). There are 15 residues in the CDR3.

The CDR3 here is CASSQTSIGHDYSNQPQHF. The CDR3 DNA sequence: TGTGCCAGCAGCCAAACCAGCATCGGGCACGACTATAGCAATCAGCCCCAGCATTTT. The chain couples TRBV7-8 to TRBJ1-5; unclear D gene. Germline-derived CDR1 and CDR2 are SGHVS and FQNEAQ. The CDR3 has 19 residues. Trimming cost V 5 bases and J 0 bases, with 23 bases left between them.

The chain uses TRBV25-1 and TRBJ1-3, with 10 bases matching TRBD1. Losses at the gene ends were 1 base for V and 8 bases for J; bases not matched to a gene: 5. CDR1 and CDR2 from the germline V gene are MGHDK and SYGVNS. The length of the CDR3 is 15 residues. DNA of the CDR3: TGTGCCAGCAGTGAATGGGGACAGGGGAGCGACACCATATATTTT. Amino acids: CASSEWGQGSDTIYF.

For the CDR3, the DNA is TGTGCCAGCAGTTTATGGGGGCTCTTAGCCAAAAACATTCAGTACTTC. This gives the protein CASSLWGLLAKNIQYF. The rearrangement joins TRBV28 to TRBJ2-4, with D possibly matching TRBD1 (5 bases). From germline, CDR1 is MDHEN and CDR2 SYDVKM. The CDR3 is made up of 16 amino acids. V lost 0 bases and J 0 bases, leaving 9 bases between the germline ends.

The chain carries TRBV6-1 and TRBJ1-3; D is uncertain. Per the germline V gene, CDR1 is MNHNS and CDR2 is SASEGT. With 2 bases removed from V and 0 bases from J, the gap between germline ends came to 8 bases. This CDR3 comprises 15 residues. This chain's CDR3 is CASSEWTASGNTIYF. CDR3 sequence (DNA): TGTGCCAGCAGTGAATGGACCGCCTCTGGAAACACCATATATTTT.

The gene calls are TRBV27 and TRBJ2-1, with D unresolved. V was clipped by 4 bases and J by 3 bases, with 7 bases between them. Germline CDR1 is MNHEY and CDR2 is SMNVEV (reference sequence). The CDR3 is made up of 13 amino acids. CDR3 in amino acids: CASSSPVYNEQFF. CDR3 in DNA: TGTGCCAGCAGTTCCCCGGTCTACAATGAGCAGTTCTTC.

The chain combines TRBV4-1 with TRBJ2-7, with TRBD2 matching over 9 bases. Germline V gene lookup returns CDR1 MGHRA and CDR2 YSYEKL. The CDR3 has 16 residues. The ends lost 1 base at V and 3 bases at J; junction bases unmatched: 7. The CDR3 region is CASSQGSSGGNYEQYV. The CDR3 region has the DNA TGCGCCAGCAGCCAAGGTTCCAGCGGGGGGAACTACGAGCAGTACGTC.

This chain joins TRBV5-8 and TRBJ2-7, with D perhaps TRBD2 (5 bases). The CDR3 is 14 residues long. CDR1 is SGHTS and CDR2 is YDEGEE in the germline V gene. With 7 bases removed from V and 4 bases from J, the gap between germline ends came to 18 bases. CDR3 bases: TGTGCCAGCCCTGTAACGGGCCGGGGTTACGAGCAGTACTTC. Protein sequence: CASPVTGRGYEQYF.

This CDR3 is CAIRRTGRNNSPLHF. DNA for the CDR3: TGTGCCATCAGACGGACAGGGAGGAACAATTCACCCCTCCACTTT. The chain couples TRBV10-3 to TRBJ1-6; 8 nucleotides agree with TRBD1. The CDR3 is made up of 15 amino acids. The V segment lost 6 bases and the J segment 7 bases; nucleotides outside the gene matches: 8. Germline values: CDR1 ENHRY, CDR2 SYGVKD.

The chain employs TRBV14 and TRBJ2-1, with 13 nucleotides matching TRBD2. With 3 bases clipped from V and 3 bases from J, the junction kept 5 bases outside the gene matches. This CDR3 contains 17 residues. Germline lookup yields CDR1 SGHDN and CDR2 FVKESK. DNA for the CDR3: TGTGCCAGCAGCCAGCCCGGACTAGCGGGAGTCTACAATGAGCAGTTCTTC. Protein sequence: CASSQPGLAGVYNEQFF.

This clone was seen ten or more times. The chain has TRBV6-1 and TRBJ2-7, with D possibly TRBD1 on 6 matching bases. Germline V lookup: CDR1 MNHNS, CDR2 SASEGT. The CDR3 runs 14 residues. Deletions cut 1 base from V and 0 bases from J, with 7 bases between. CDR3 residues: CASSEGDTSYEQYV. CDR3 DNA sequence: TGTGCCAGCAGTGAAGGGGACACCTCCTACGAGCAGTACGTC.

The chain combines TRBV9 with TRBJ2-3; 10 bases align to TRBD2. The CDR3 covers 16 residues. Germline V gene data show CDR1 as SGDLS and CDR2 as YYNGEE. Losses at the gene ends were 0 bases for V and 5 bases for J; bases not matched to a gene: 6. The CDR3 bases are TGTGCCAGCAGCGTAGATGGGCTAGCGGGAGAAGATACGCAGTATTTT. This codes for CASSVDGLAGEDTQYF.

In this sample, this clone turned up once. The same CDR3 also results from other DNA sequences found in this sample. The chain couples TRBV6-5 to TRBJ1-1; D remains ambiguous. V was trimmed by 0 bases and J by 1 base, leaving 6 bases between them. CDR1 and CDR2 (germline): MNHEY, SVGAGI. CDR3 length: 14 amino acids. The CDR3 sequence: CASSYSGRNTEAFF. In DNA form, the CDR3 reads TGTGCCAGCAGTTACTCCGGCAGGAACACTGAAGCTTTCTTT.

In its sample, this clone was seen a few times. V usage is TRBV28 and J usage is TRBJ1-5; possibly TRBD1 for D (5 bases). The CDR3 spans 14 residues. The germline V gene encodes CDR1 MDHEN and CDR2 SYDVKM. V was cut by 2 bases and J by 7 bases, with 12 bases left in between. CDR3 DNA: TGTGCCAGCAGTTTAAGGCAGGGAGGACAGCCCCAGCATTTT. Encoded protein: CASSLRQGGQPQHF.

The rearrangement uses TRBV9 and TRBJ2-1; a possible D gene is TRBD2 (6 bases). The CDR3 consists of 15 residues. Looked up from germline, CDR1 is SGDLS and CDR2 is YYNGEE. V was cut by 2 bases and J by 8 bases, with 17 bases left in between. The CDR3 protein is CASSVRDLQVDEQFF. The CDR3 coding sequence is TGTGCCAGCAGCGTCCGGGACTTGCAAGTCGATGAGCAGTTCTTC.

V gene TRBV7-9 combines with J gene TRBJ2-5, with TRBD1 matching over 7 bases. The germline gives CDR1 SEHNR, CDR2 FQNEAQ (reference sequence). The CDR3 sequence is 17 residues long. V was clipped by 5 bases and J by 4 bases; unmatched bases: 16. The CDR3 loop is CASSQTGTVPPGETQYF. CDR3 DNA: TGTGCCAGCAGCCAAACAGGGACAGTACCCCCGGGAGAGACCCAGTACTTC.

The CDR3 region has the DNA TGTGCCTGGAGTGTATGGGCGGGAGAAGGGGATGAGCAGTTCTTC. This codes for CAWSVWAGEGDEQFF. The chain joins TRBV30 to TRBJ2-1, with 7 bases lining up with TRBD2. Germline assignment: CDR1 GTSNPN and CDR2 SVGIG (reference sequence). This CDR3 comprises 15 residues. V trimming: 0 bases; J trimming: 8 bases; junction bases outside the gene matches: 10.

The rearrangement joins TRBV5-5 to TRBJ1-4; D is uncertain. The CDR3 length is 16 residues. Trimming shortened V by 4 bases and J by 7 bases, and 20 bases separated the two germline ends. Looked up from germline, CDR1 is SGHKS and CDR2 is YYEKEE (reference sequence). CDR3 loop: CASSPQPRSYSEKLFF. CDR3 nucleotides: TGTGCCAGCAGCCCTCAACCAAGGAGTTACAGTGAAAAACTGTTTTTT.